Below, 18 T cell receptor beta chains from the same sample are listed, as sequenced in a study of cytomegalovirus exposure and HLA in healthy donors (dated 2017 in TCRdb). The receptor library was made with the immunoSEQ multiplex PCR assay. The multiplex PCR relied on a mix of 60 forward primers for TCR Vbeta segments and 13 reverse primers for TCR Jbeta segments. The immuneACCESS repertoire file appears here via TCRdb, limited to in-frame rearrangements. These files lack a portion of the clones; in checked studies, under half of the deficit traces to unresolved V genes, and the cause of the others is not known. Within this sample are about 140,000 clones, with around 78% of them counted one time only. The ten largest clones capture around 2.5% of the sample. The sequencing sample was made of PBMCs. These receptors were obtained from a woman between 18 and 29 years old in good health and CMV-seropositive.

The rearrangement uses TRBV9 and TRBJ2-7; 7 bases are a match to TRBD1. The ends lost 0 bases at V and 0 bases at J; junction bases unmatched: 3. The germline gives CDR1 SGDLS, CDR2 YYNGEE. The CDR3 sequence is 15 residues long. The CDR3: CASSVGAGGSYEQYF. The CDR3 DNA is TGTGCCAGCAGCGTAGGCGCAGGGGGCTCCTACGAGCAGTACTTC.

The rearrangement joins TRBV28 to TRBJ2-3; 9 nucleotides align to TRBD2. The germline CDR1 and CDR2 sequences are MDHEN and SYDVKM. CDR3 length equals 16 residues. Trimming removed 2 bases from V and 5 bases from J; junction bases left unmatched: 8. The CDR3 DNA sequence: TGTGCCAGCAGTTTACGGGCTAGCGGGGCCCAAGATACGCAGTATTTT. The encoded protein is CASSLRASGAQDTQYF. Variable domain in full (rest from reference TRBV28 and TRBJ2-3): DVKVTQSSRYLVKRTGEKVFLECVQDMDHENMFWYRQDPGLGLRLIYFSYDVKMKEKGDIPEGYSVSREKKERFSLILESASTNQTSMYLCASSLRASGAQDTQYFGPGTRLTVL.

With regard to this clone: Other nucleotide sequences in the sample specify the same CDR3. The chain recombines TRBV5-1 with TRBJ2-6, with unresolved D. Germline V gives CDR1 SGHRS, CDR2 YFSETQ. The CDR3 is 15 residues long. The V end lost 0 bases, the J end lost 0 bases, and 4 bases lay between the germline ends. CDR3 coding DNA: TGCGCCAGCAGCTTGGGAGTCTCTGGGGCCAACGTCCTGACTTTC. Its translation: CASSLGVSGANVLTF.

The rearrangement joins TRBV6-6 to TRBJ1-1, with unresolved D. CDR3 length equals 14 residues. CDR1 and CDR2 from the germline V gene are MNHNY and SVGAGI (reference sequence). The V and J ends lost 2 bases and 4 bases respectively, with 11 bases between them. CDR3 in DNA: TGTGCCAGCAGTTACATCAGCGAGGGCACTGAAGCTTTCTTT. This codes for CASSYISEGTEAFF.

The V and J genes are TRBV29-1 and TRBJ2-5; possible D gene TRBD1, 6 bases. The last part of the DNA fits TRBJ2-7 better; the J call may be wrong. CDR1 and CDR2 (germline): SQVTM, ANQGSEA. This CDR3 contains 13 residues. The CDR3 reads CSVEGQANYEQYF. In nucleotides, the CDR3 is TGCAGCGTTGAAGGACAGGCTAACTACGAGCAGTACTTC.

The rearrangement joins TRBV6-1 to TRBJ2-5; a weak D match, TRBD1 (5 bases). V lost 10 bases, J lost 11 bases, and 23 bases lay in between. The CDR3 has 13 residues. In germline, CDR1 is MNHNS, CDR2 SASEGT. The CDR3 reads CATEVIHRSGQYF. As DNA, the CDR3 is TGTGCCACCGAGGTAATCCACAGGTCCGGGCAGTACTTC.

This sequence joins TRBV6-1 and TRBJ1-3; unclear D gene. The CDR3 runs to 12 residues. Germline V CDR1 and CDR2: MNHNS, SASEGT. Trimming stripped 10 bases from V and 0 bases from J, with 7 bases between. CDR3 in DNA: TGTGCCATCTACAGCTCTGGAAACACCATATATTTT. Amino acid sequence: CAIYSSGNTIYF.

The chain couples TRBV19 to TRBJ1-4; TRBD1 matches at 8 bases. The germline V gene encodes CDR1 LNHDA and CDR2 SQIVND (reference sequence). V lost 4 bases to trimming and J lost 8 bases; unmatched junction nucleotides: 6. This CDR3 contains 14 residues. DNA of the CDR3: TGTGCCAGTAGTACAGGGGGCGCATCAGAAAAACTGTTTTTT. Translated: CASSTGGASEKLFF.

J is TRBJ1-5 and V is TRBV5-1; 8 nucleotides agree with TRBD1. The V gene end was trimmed by 0 bases and the J gene end by 8 bases; junction bases not matched to a gene: 7. The germline gives CDR1 SGHRS, CDR2 YFSETQ. CDR3 length: 15 amino acids. DNA for the CDR3: TGCGCCAGCAGCTTGGGGCCGGGACAGGAGAAGCCCCAGCATTTT. Translating it yields CASSLGPGQEKPQHF.

The chain links TRBV9 to TRBJ2-7, with 11 positions matching TRBD2. V lost 2 bases and J lost 7; bases outside the gene matches: 8. Germline CDR1 and CDR2: SGDLS and YYNGEE. The CDR3 contains 15 residues. Here the CDR3 reads CASSVSLAGAAEQYF. Written as DNA, the CDR3 is TGTGCCAGCAGCGTGTCACTAGCGGGGGCCGCTGAGCAGTACTTC.

V gene TRBV29-1 combines with J gene TRBJ1-2, with 10 bases matching TRBD1. The CDR3 spans 11 residues. Germline CDR1 SQVTM, CDR2 ANQGSEA. CDR3 in DNA: TGCATCGGGACAGGGGCTGATGGCTACACCTTC. Translation gives CIGTGADGYTF.

This chain uses TRBV4-1 with TRBJ2-7; 8 bases fit TRBD2. Germline V lookup: CDR1 MGHRA, CDR2 YSYEKL. V lost 5 bases, J lost 0 bases, and 15 bases stayed unmatched. The length of the CDR3 is 18 residues. This CDR3 reads CASSDFGLAGRSSYEQYF. CDR3 in DNA: TGCGCCAGCAGCGACTTTGGTCTAGCGGGCCGAAGCTCCTACGAGCAGTACTTC.

The gene calls are TRBV6-1 and TRBJ2-7; tentative D call: TRBD1 (5 bases). Germline CDR1 and CDR2: MNHNS and SASEGT. Trimming took 7 bases from V and 6 from J, leaving 16 bases between them. The CDR3 consists of 13 residues. In nucleotides, the CDR3 is TGTGCCAGCACCTGGGGCGACAGATTCGAGCAGTACTTC. It is translated as CASTWGDRFEQYF.

This clone was counted only a few times. The rearrangement uses TRBV9 and TRBJ1-1, with no clear D. V was cut by 2 bases and J by 10 bases, with 15 bases left in between. This CDR3 contains 13 residues. Germline lookup yields CDR1 SGDLS and CDR2 YYNGEE. This CDR3 is CASSVGLYSPAFF. The CDR3 DNA reads TGTGCCAGCAGCGTCGGACTCTATTCCCCAGCTTTCTTT.

The chain carries TRBV5-1 and TRBJ2-1; TRBD2 matches 14 bases. V lost 3 bases and J lost 10; bases outside the gene matches: 6. Germline CDR1 reads SGHRS; CDR2 reads YFSETQ. The CDR3 is 15 residues long. This chain's CDR3 is CASSSGLAGVDEQFF. The CDR3 DNA follows: TGCGCCAGCAGCTCGGGACTAGCGGGGGTAGACGAGCAGTTCTTC.

This clone has more than one count but fewer than ten. This chain links TRBV5-5 with TRBJ2-7; 9 bases agree with TRBD2. The germline V gene has CDR1 SGHKS and CDR2 YYEKEE (reference sequence). Unmatched junction bases numbered 6, after V lost 0 bases and J lost 2 bases. The CDR3 length is 16 residues. The CDR3 is CASSLAASGKTYEQYF. The CDR3 DNA follows: TGTGCCAGCAGCTTGGCGGCTAGCGGGAAGACCTACGAGCAGTACTTC.

The V gene is TRBV7-2, the J gene TRBJ2-3, with TRBD1 matching 9 bases. Germline V CDR1 and CDR2: SGHTA, FQGNSA. The trim removed 5 bases at V and 8 bases at J, leaving 17 bases unmatched. CDR3 size: 17 residues. This CDR3 is CASSTMPQGQGLGTQYF. In DNA form, the CDR3 reads TGTGCCAGCAGCACCATGCCGCAGGGACAGGGTCTAGGTACGCAGTATTTT.

The gene calls are TRBV7-2 and TRBJ1-1; possibly TRBD1 for D (5 bases). The CDR3 is 15 residues long. V was clipped by 5 bases and J by 4 bases, with 17 bases between them. CDR1 is SGHTA and CDR2 is FQGNSA in the germline V gene. Here the CDR3 reads CASSVGPGESTEAFF. CDR3 DNA sequence: TGTGCCAGCAGCGTCGGACCGGGGGAAAGCACTGAAGCTTTCTTT.